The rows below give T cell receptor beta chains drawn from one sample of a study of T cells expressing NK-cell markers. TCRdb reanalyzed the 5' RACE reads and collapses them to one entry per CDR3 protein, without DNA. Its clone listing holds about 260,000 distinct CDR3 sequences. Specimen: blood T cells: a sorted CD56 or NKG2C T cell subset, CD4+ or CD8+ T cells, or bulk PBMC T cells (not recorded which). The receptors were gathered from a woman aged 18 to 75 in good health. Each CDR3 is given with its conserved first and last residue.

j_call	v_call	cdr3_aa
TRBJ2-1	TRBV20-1	CSAPLAGRDNEQFF
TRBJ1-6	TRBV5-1	CATRVPDRRNSPLHF
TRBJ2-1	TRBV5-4	CASSGGTSGGASEQFF
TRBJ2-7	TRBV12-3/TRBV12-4	CASSLGGDLLSYEQYF
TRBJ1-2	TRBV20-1	CSASEQSGIYGYTF
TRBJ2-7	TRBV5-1	CASSLVGPGVEQYF
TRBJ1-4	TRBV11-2	CASSHVRGPNEKLFF
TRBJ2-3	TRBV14	CASSQVAGAITDTQYF
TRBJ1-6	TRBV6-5	CASSYSNRRLNSPLHF
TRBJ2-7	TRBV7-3	CASSSFGGYEQYF
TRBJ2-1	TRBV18	CASSPPTGGYNEQFF
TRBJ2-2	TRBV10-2	CATKTGDTGELFF
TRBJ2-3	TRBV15	CATSRDPGGRSTDTQYF
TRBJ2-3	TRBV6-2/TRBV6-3	CASTQGASGRGTDTQYF
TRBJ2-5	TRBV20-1	CSASTGGGYQETQYF
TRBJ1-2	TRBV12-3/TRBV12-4	CASSPTSHTSRYTF
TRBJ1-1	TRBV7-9	CASSLGQGANTEAFF
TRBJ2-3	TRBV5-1	CASSSPRTGGPTDTQYF
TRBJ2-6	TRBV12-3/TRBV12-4	CASSFSLPGANVLTF
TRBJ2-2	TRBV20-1	CSATKNLGLAGVAGELFF
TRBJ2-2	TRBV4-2	CASSPLAGTNTGELFF
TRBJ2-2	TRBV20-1	CSAAGLEVHTGELFF
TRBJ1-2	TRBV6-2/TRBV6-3	CASGQGNYGYTF
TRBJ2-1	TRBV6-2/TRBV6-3	CASGLGSISYNEQFF
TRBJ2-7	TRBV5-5	CASSLGGTGYYEQYF
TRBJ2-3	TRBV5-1	CASRPPGQGLDTQYF
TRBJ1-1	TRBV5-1	CACRSAGTGTNTEAFF
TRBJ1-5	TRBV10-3	CATHPGTGMSNQPQHF
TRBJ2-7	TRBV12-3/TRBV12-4	CVSSFVLYEQYF
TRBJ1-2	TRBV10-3	CAIGLPDSNYGYTF
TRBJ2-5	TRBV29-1	CSVVPGEETQYF
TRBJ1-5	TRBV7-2	CASSLLNSNQPQHF
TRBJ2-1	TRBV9	CASSVGDRAYNEQFF
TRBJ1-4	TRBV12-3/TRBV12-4	CASSSRGRANEKLFF